This entry lists 7 T cell receptor beta chains sequenced from one sample in a study of regulatory T cells in long-lasting Graves disease. Time point meaning: persistent/refractory GD, antithyroid drugs over 5 years with positive TRAb. PBMC RNA was the source of the TCR library. Libraries of TCR beta came from iRepertoire HTBI primers plus Arm-PCR of CDR3 regions. TCRdb re-derived calls from the multiplex PCR reads in MiXCR, one entry per CDR3 protein. This sample has some 340,000 distinct CDR3 sequences, with approximately 23% found just once. This specimen consisted of peripheral blood mononuclear cells (PBMCs), obtained when the disease was refractory, from a patient treated with antithyroid drugs. These receptors were obtained from a middle-aged woman with Graves disease.

The rearrangement uses TRBV14 and TRBJ2-2; 8 nucleotides match TRBD1. The CDR3 totals 16 residues. The germline V gene has CDR1 SGHDN and CDR2 FVKESK. The V segment lost 8 bases and the J segment 3 bases; nucleotides outside the gene matches: 11. CDR3 region: CASGKQGATDTGELFF. DNA for the CDR3: TGTGCCAGCGGAAAGCAGGGGGCGACGGACACCGGGGAGCTGTTTTTT.

The chain couples TRBV29-1 to TRBJ2-2, with D tentatively TRBD1 (8 bases). Per the germline V gene, CDR1 is SQVTM and CDR2 is ANQGSEA. The germline V and J ends were trimmed by 4 bases and 3 bases, with 12 bases remaining between them. The CDR3 consists of 14 residues. The CDR3 is CSVGTGGDTGELFF. CDR3 in DNA: TGCAGCGTTGGTACAGGGGGGGACACCGGGGAGCTGTTTTTT.

Many counts were recorded for this clonotype. The gene calls are TRBV7-9 and TRBJ1-2; no reliable D call. Trimming removed 2 bases from V and 4 bases from J, with 11 bases in between. This CDR3 comprises 14 residues. Germline CDR1 and CDR2: SEHNR and FQNEAQ (reference sequence). The CDR3 coding sequence is TGTGCCAGCAGCTTAACGGAGGGAGTCTATGGCTACACCTTC. Its translation: CASSLTEGVYGYTF.

The CDR3 DNA follows: TGTGCCAGCAGCTTTGCTTTAACCTACGAGCAGTACTTC. Its translation is CASSFALTYEQYF. The rearrangement uses TRBV11-2 and TRBJ2-7; D is undetermined. The V end was cut by 3 bases, the J end by 2 bases, with 8 bases between. CDR1 SGHAT and CDR2 FQNNGV come from the germline V gene. This CDR3 is 13 amino acids long. Full variable domain (missing parts from reference TRBV11-2 and TRBJ2-7): EAGVAQSPRYKIIEKRQSVAFWCNPISGHATLYWYQQILGQGPKLLIQFQNNGVVDDSQLPKDRFSAERLKGVDSTLKIQPAKLEDSAVYLCASSFALTYEQYFGPGTRLTVT.

This clonotype was picked up many times. The chain links TRBV11-2 to TRBJ2-2; no clear D. Germline CDR1 SGHAT, CDR2 FQNNGV. The CDR3 loop spans 14 amino acids. V was clipped by 2 bases and J by 3 bases, with 7 bases between them. The CDR3 DNA reads TGTGCCAGCAGCTTAACCTCTTACACCGGGGAGCTGTTTTTT. Protein: CASSLTSYTGELFF.

The rearrangement uses TRBV2 and TRBJ1-1, with a possible D match to TRBD1 (6 bases). V was clipped by 2 bases and J by 1 base, with 11 bases between them. The CDR3 is made up of 15 amino acids. CDR1 and CDR2 (germline): SNHLY, FYNNEI. This chain's CDR3 is CASSELRGGNTEAFF. For the CDR3, the DNA is TGTGCCAGCAGTGAATTGAGGGGGGGGAACACTGAAGCTTTCTTT.

The V gene is TRBV7-2, the J gene TRBJ2-3; D is uncertain. The CDR3 extends over 16 amino acids. V lost 0 bases and J 4 bases, leaving 14 bases between the germline ends. From germline, CDR1 is SGHTA and CDR2 FQGNSA. CDR3 residues: CASSLAWTPPADTQYF. The CDR3 DNA follows: TGTGCCAGCAGCTTAGCGTGGACCCCCCCCGCAGATACGCAGTATTTT.